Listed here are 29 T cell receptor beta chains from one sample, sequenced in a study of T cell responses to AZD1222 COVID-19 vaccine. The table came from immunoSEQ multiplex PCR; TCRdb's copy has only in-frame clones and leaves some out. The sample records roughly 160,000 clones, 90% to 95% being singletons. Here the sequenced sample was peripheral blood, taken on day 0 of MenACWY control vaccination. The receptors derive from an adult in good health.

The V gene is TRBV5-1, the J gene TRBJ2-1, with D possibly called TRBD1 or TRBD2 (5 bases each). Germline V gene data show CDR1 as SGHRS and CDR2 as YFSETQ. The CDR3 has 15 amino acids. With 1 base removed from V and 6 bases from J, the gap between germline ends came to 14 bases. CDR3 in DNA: TGCGCCAGCAGCTTGAGGCAGGGACCCCTCAATGAGCAGTTCTTC. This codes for CASSLRQGPLNEQFF.

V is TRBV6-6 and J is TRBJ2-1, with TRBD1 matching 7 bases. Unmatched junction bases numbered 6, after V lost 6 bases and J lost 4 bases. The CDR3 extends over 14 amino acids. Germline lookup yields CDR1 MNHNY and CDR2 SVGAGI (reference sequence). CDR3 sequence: CASSPGTAYNEQFF. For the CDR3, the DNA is TGTGCCAGCAGCCCCGGGACAGCATACAATGAGCAGTTCTTC.

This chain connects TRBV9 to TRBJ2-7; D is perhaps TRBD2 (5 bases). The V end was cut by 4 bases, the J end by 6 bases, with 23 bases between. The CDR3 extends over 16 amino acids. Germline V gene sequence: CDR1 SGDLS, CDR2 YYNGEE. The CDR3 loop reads CASSPSSSGSDGEQYF. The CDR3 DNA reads TGTGCCAGCAGCCCTAGCTCATCTGGCTCGGACGGCGAGCAGTACTTC.

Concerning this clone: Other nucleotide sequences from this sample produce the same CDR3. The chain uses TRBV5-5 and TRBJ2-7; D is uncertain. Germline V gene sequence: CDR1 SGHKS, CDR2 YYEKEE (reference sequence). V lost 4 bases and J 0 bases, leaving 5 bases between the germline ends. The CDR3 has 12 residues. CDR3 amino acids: CASSLTSYEQYF. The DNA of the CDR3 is TGTGCCAGCAGCCTTACCTCCTACGAGCAGTACTTC. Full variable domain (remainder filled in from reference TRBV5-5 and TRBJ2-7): DAGVTQSPTHLIKTRGQQVTLRCSPISGHKSVSWYQQVLGQGPQFIFQYYEKEERGRGNFPDRFSARQFPNYSSELNVNALLLGDSALYLCASSLTSYEQYFGPGTRLTVT.

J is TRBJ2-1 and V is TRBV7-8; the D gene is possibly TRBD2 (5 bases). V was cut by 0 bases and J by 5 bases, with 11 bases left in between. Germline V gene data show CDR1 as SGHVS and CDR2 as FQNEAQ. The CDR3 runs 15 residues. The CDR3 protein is CASSLAGVGNNEQFF. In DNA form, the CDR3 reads TGTGCCAGCAGCTTAGCGGGAGTAGGTAACAATGAGCAGTTCTTC. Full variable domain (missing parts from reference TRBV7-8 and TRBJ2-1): GAGVSQSPRYKVAKRGQDVALRCDPISGHVSLFWYQQALGQGPEFLTYFQNEAQLDKSGLPSDRFFAERPEGSVSTLKIQRTQQEDSAVYLCASSLAGVGNNEQFFGPGTRLTVL.

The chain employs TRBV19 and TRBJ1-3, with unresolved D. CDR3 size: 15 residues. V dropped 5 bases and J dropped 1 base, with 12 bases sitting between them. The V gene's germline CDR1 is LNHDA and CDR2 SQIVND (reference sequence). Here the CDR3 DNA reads TGTGCCAGTAGTCCAAGGCTAGGGTCTGGAAACACCATATATTTT. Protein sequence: CASSPRLGSGNTIYF.

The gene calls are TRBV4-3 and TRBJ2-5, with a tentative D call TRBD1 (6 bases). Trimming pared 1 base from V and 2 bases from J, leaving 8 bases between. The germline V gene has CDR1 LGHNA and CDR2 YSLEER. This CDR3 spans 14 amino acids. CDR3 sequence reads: CASSQGTVQETQYF. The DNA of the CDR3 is TGCGCCAGCAGCCAAGGGACAGTACAAGAGACCCAGTACTTC.

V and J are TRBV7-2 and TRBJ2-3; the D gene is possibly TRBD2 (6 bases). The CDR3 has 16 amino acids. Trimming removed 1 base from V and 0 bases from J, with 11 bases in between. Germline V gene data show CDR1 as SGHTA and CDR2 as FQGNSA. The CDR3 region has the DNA TGTGCCAGCAGCTTAGTTGACGGGACTAGCACAGATACGCAGTATTTT. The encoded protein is CASSLVDGTSTDTQYF.

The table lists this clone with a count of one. The CDR3 is CASTQIRTGDSPLHF. The CDR3 nucleotides read TGTGCCAGTACCCAGATAAGGACAGGGGACTCACCCCTCCACTTT. The chain uses TRBV19 and TRBJ1-6, with TRBD1 matching over 9 bases. The CDR3 loop spans 15 amino acids. Germline assignment: CDR1 LNHDA and CDR2 SQIVND (reference sequence). Trimming removed 7 bases from V and 10 bases from J; junction bases left unmatched: 11. The full variable domain, with the rest looked up from reference TRBV19 and TRBJ1-6, is DGGITQSPKYLFRKEGQNVTLSCEQNLNHDAMYWYRQDPGQGLRLIYYSQIVNDFQKGDIAEGYSVSREKKESFPLTVTSAQKNPTAFYLCASTQIRTGDSPLHFGNGTRLTVT.

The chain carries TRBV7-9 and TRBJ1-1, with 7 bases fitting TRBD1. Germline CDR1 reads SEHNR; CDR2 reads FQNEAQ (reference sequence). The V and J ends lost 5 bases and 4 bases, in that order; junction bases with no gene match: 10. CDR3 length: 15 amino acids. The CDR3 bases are TGTGCCAGCAGCCCCAGCAGGGGGAAGGCCACTGAAGCTTTCTTT. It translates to CASSPSRGKATEAFF. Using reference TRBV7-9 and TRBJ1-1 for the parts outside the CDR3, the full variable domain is DTGVSQNPRHKITKRGQNVTFRCDPISEHNRLYWYRQTLGQGPEFLTYFQNEAQLEKSRLLSDRFSAERPKGSFSTLEIQRTEQGDSAMYLCASSPSRGKATEAFFGQGTRLTVV.

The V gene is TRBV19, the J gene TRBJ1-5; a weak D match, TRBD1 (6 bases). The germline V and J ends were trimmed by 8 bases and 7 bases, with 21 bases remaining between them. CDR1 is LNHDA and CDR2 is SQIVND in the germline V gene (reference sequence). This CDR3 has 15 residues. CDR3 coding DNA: TGTGCCAGTGGGGGCGACTCGACGGCCCCGCAGCCCCAGCATTTT. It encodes CASGGDSTAPQPQHF. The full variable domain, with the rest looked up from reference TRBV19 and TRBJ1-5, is DGGITQSPKYLFRKEGQNVTLSCEQNLNHDAMYWYRQDPGQGLRLIYYSQIVNDFQKGDIAEGYSVSREKKESFPLTVTSAQKNPTAFYLCASGGDSTAPQPQHFGDGTRLSIL.

The CDR3 sequence is CASSLGQGYYGYTF. CDR3 nucleotide sequence: TGTGCCAGCAGTTTGGGACAGGGGTATTATGGCTACACCTTC. The gene calls are TRBV27 and TRBJ1-2, with 10 bases lining up with TRBD1. Looked up from germline, CDR1 is MNHEY and CDR2 is SMNVEV (reference sequence). The CDR3 loop spans 14 amino acids. The trim removed 3 bases at V and 5 bases at J, leaving 3 bases unmatched.

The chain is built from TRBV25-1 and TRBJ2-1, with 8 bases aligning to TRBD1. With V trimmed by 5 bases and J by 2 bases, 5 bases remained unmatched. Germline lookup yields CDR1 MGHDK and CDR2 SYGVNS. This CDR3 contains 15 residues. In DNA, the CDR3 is TGTGCCAGCAGTCCAAACAGGGGGGCCTACAATGAGCAGTTCTTC. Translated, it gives CASSPNRGAYNEQFF.

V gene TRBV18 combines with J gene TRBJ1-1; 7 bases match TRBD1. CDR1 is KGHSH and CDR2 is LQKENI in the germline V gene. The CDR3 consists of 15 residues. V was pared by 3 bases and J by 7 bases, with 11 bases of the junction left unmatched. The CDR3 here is CASSPQTGEQGEAFF. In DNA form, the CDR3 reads TGTGCCAGCTCACCCCAAACAGGGGAGCAGGGTGAAGCTTTCTTT. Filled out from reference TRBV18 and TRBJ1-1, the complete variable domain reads NAGVMQNPRHLVRRRGQEARLRCSPMKGHSHVYWYRQLPEEGLKFMVYLQKENIIDESGMPKERFSAEFPKEGPSILRIQQVVRGDSAAYFCASSPQTGEQGEAFFGQGTRLTVV.

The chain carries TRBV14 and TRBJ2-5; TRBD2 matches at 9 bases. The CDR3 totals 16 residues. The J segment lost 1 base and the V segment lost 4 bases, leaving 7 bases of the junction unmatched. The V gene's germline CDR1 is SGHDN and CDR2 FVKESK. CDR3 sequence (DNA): TGTGCCAGCAGCCCACAACGACTAGCGGCCCAAGAGACCCAGTACTTC. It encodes CASSPQRLAAQETQYF.

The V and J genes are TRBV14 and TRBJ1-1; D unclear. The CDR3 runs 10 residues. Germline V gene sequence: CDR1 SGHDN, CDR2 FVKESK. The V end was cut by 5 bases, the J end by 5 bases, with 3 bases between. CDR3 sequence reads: CASSLTEAFF. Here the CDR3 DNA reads TGTGCCAGCAGCTTGACTGAAGCTTTCTTT.

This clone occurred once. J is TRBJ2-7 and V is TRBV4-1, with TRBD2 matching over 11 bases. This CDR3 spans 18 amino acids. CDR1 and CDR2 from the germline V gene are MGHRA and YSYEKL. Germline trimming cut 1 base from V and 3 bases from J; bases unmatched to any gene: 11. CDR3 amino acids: CASSQGGTSGYSGYEQYF. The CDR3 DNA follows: TGCGCCAGCAGCCAAGGCGGGACTAGCGGATACTCAGGCTACGAGCAGTACTTC.

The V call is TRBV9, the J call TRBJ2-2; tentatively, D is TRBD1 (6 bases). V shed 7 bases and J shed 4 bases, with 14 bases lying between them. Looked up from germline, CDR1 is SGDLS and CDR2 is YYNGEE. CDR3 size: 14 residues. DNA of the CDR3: TGTGCCAGCGTCCGGGACACCAGCACCGGGGAGCTGTTTTTT. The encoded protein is CASVRDTSTGELFF.

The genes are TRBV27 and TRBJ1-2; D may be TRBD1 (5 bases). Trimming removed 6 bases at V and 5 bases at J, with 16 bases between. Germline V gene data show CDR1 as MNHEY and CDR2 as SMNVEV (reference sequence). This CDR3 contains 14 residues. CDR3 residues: CASRSGTVPYGYTF. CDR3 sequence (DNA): TGTGCCAGCAGGTCCGGGACGGTACCTTATGGCTACACCTTC.

CDR3 protein: CASSHRSETQYF. As DNA, the CDR3 is TGTGCCAGCAGCCACCGCTCGGAGACCCAGTACTTC. This chain uses TRBV3-1 (or the pseudogene TRBV3-2) with TRBJ2-5; no reliable D call. The CDR3 extends over 12 amino acids. The germline V gene encodes CDR1 LGHDT and CDR2 YNNKEL (reference sequence). The V and J ends lost 3 bases and 5 bases respectively, with 7 bases between them.

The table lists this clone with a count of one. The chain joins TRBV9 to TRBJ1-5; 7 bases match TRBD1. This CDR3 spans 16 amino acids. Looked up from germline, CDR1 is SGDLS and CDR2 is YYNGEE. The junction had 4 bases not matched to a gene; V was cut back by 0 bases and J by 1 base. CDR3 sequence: CASSVGAGGSNQPQHF. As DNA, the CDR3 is TGTGCCAGCAGCGTAGGGGCAGGGGGAAGCAATCAGCCCCAGCATTTT.

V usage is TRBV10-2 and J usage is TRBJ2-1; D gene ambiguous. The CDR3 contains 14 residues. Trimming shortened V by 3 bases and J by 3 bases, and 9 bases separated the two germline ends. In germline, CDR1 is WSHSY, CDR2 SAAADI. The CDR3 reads CASSDGFVYNEQFF. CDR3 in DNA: TGCGCCAGCAGTGACGGATTCGTCTACAATGAGCAGTTCTTC.

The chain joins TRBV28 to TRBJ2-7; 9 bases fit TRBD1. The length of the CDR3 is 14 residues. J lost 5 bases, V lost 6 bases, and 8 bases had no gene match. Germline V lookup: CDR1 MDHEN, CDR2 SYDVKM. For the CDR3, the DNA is TGTGCCAGCAGCCGGGACAGGGTAAAGAACGAGCAGTACTTC. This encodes CASSRDRVKNEQYF.

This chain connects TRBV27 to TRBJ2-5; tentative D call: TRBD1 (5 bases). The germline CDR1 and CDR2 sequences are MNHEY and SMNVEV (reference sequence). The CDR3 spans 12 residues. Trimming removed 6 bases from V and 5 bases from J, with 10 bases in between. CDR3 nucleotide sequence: TGTGCCAGCAGAGACAGAAGGGAGACCCAGTACTTC. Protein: CASRDRRETQYF.

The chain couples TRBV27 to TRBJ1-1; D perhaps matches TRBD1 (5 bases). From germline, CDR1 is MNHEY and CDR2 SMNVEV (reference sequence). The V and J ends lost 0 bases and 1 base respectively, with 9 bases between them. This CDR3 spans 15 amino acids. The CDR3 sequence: CASSLSGGTNTEAFF. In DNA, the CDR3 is TGTGCCAGCAGTTTATCGGGGGGGACGAACACTGAAGCTTTCTTT.

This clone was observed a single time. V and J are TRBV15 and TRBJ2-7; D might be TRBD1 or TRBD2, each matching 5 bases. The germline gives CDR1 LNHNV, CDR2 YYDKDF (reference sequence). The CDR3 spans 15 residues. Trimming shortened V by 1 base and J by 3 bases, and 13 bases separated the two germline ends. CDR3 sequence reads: CATSRGGSDGYEQYF. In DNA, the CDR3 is TGTGCCACCAGCAGAGGGGGGTCGGACGGCTACGAGCAGTACTTC.

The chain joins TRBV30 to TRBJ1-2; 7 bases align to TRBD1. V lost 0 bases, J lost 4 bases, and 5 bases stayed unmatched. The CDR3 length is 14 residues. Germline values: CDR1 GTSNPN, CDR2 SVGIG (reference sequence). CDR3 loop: CAWSVGGGGYGYTF. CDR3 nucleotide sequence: TGTGCCTGGAGTGTGGGAGGGGGCGGCTATGGCTACACCTTC.

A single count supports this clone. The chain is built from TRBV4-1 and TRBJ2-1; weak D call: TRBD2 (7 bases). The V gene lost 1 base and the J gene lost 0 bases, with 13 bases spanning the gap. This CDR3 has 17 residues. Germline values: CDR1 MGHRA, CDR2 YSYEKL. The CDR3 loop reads CASSQAGGLSSYNEQFF. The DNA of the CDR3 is TGCGCCAGCAGCCAAGCCGGGGGGCTAAGCTCCTACAATGAGCAGTTCTTC.

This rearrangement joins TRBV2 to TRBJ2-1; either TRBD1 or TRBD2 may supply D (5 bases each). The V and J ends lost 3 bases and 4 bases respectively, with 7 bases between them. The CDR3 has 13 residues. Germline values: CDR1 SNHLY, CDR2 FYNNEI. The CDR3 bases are TGTGCCAGCAGTGAGGGGGAATACAATGAGCAGTTCTTC. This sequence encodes CASSEGEYNEQFF.